This T cell receptor beta chain was sequenced for a study of blood T cell repertoires in COVID-19. Across the study: Samples representing acute and convalescent COVID-19 were sourced from the United States, Italy and Spain. T cells, B-cell-depleted T cells, or PBMCs supplied cDNA or gDNA.

Original data processing: Scientists estimated how many nucleated cells there were by amplifying reference gene primers. The protocol was immunoSEQ multiplex PCR, while the TCRdb copy is restricted to in-frame clones and leaves out a portion. That table gives V, J and clone size, and the DNA gave D and trimming. The profile shows under 200,000 clones, around 83% of them singletons. Germline V gene lookup returns CDR1 SNHLY and CDR2 FYNNEI. With V trimmed by 8 bases and J by 6 bases, 5 bases remained unmatched. This CDR3 spans 14 amino acids. In its sample, this clone was seen a few times. The clonotype comes from a woman in her thirties or forties with acute or convalescent COVID-19. Sequences were obtained from peripheral blood. V usage is TRBV2 and J usage is TRBJ1-6, with TRBD1 matching 9 bases. The CDR3 DNA reads as TGTGCCAGCGGTCGGGACAGGGTTAATTCACCCCTCCACTTT. Translated, it gives CASGRDRVNSPLHF.